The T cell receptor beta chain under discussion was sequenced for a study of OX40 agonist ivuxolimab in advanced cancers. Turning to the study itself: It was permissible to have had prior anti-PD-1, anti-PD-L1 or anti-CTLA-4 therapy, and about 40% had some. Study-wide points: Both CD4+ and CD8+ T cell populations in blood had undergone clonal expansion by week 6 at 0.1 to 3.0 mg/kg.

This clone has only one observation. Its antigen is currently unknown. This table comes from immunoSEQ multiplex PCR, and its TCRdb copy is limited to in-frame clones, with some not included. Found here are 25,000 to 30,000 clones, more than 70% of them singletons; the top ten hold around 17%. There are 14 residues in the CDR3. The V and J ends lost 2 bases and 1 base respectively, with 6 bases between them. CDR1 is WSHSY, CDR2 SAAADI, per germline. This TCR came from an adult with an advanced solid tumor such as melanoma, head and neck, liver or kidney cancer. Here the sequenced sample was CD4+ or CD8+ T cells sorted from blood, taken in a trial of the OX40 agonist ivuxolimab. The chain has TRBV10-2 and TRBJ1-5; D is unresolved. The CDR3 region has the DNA TGCGCCAGCAGTGAGGGGAACAGCAATCAGCCCCAGCATTTT. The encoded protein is CASSEGNSNQPQHF.